This T cell receptor beta chain stems from a study of blood T cell repertoires in COVID-19. Germline CDR1 reads MNHEY; CDR2 reads SMNVEV (reference sequence). J was trimmed by 7 bases and V by 4 bases; bases with no gene match: 6. The CDR3 has 16 amino acids. The assay was immunoSEQ multiplex PCR, and TCRdb's table has in-frame clones only and misses some. The table records some 80,000 clones, about 79% of them present only once. The chain links TRBV27 to TRBJ2-1, with TRBD2 identical over 14 bases. What was sequenced was peripheral blood. The source of this sequence is a woman in her 50s with acute or convalescent COVID-19. The CDR3 loop reads CASSSGLAGVKNEQFF. Here the CDR3 DNA reads TGTGCCAGCAGTTCGGGACTAGCGGGAGTTAAGAATGAGCAGTTCTTC.